The T cell receptor (beta chain) under discussion was sequenced for a study of regulatory T cells in long-lasting Graves disease. The V end lost 3 bases, the J end lost 7 bases, and 16 bases lay between the germline ends. This CDR3 contains 13 residues. From germline, CDR1 is DFQATT and CDR2 SNEGSKA (reference sequence). Time point defined: persistent/refractory GD, antithyroid drugs over 5 years with positive TRAb. PBMC RNA served as the TCR library source. Through Arm-PCR of CDR3 regions and iRepertoire HTBI primers, TCR beta libraries were built. MiXCR was run by TCRdb on the multiplex PCR reads, yielding one entry per CDR3 protein. The table has fewer than 450,000 distinct CDR3 sequences, under 25% seen once; the top ten hold around 21%.

Sequencing used peripheral blood mononuclear cells (PBMCs), obtained when the disease was refractory, from a patient treated with antithyroid drugs. The V gene is TRBV20-1, the J gene TRBJ2-7, with a weak D call TRBD2 (8 bases). The sequence was collected from a female donor with Graves disease. The CDR3 sequence: CSASTGRGREQYF. The CDR3 DNA sequence: TGCAGTGCTAGTACCGGGAGGGGGCGGGAGCAGTACTTC.